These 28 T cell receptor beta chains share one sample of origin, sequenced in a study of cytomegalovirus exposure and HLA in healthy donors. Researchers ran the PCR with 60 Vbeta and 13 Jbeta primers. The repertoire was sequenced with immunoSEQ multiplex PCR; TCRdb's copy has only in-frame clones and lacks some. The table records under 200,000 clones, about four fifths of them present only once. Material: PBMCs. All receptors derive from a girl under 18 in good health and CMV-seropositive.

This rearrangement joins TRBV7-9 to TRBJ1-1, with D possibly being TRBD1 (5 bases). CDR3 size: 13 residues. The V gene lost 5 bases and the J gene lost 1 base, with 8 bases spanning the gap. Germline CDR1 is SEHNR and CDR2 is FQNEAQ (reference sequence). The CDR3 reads CASSRGTNTEAFF. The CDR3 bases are TGTGCCAGCAGCCGGGGGACGAACACTGAAGCTTTCTTT.

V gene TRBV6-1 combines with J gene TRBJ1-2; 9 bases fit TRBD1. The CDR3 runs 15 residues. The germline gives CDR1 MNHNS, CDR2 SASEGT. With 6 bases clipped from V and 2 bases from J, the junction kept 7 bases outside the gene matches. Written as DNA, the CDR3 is TGTGCCAGCAGGCACGCCGGGACAGGGAACTATGGCTACACCTTC. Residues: CASRHAGTGNYGYTF.

In nucleotides, the CDR3 is TGTGCCAGCAGCGTGTCCCTTAAGACAGGGAGCTCTATCTATGGCTACACCTTC. Protein: CASSVSLKTGSSIYGYTF. V gene TRBV9 combines with J gene TRBJ1-2; TRBD1 agrees at 7 bases. V was clipped by 2 bases and J by 4 bases; unmatched bases: 17. The CDR3 is 18 residues long. CDR1 is SGDLS, CDR2 YYNGEE, per germline.

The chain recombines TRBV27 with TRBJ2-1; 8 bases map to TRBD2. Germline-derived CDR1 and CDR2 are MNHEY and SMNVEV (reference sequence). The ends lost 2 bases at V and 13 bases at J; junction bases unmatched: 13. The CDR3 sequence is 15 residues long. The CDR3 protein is CASSLKRGLAPRQFF. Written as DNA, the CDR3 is TGTGCCAGCAGTTTAAAGAGAGGACTAGCACCTAGACAGTTCTTC.

The CDR3 DNA is TGTGCCAGCAGTCCAAATGCCGGGACAGGGCGACGCGAGCAGTACTTC. Protein sequence: CASSPNAGTGRREQYF. The chain combines TRBV28 with TRBJ2-7, with TRBD1 identical over 9 bases. CDR1 and CDR2 from the germline V gene are MDHEN and SYDVKM. The J segment lost 6 bases and the V segment lost 5 bases, leaving 14 bases of the junction unmatched. The CDR3 has 16 amino acids.

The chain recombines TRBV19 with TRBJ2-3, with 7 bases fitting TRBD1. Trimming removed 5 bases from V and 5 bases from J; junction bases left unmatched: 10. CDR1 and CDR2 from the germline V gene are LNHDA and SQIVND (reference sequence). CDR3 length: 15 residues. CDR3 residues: CASSSLATGKDTQYF. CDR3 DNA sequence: TGTGCCAGTAGTTCCCTCGCGACAGGGAAAGATACGCAGTATTTT. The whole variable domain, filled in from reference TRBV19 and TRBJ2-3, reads DGGITQSPKYLFRKEGQNVTLSCEQNLNHDAMYWYRQDPGQGLRLIYYSQIVNDFQKGDIAEGYSVSREKKESFPLTVTSAQKNPTAFYLCASSSLATGKDTQYFGPGTRLTVL.

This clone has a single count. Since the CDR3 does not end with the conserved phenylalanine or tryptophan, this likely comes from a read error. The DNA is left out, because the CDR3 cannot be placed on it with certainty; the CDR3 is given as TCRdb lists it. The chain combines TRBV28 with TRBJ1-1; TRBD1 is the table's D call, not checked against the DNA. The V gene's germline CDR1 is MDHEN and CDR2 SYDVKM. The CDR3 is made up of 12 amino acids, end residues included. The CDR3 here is CASSSHTTATSS.

CDR3 protein: CASKTGSSYNSPLHF. The CDR3 region has the DNA TGTGCCAGCAAAACAGGGAGCTCCTATAATTCACCCCTCCACTTT. The chain links TRBV7-2 to TRBJ1-6, with D perhaps matching TRBD1 (6 bases). The CDR3 is 15 residues long. Looked up from germline, CDR1 is SGHTA and CDR2 is FQGNSA. V gave up 7 bases and J gave up 0 bases, with 10 bases separating them.

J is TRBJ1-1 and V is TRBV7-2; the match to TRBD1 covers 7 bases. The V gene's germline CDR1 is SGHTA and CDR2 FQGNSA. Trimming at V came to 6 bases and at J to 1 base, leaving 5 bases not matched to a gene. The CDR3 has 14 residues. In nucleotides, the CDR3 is TGTGCCAGCAGTCGGAGGGGGCAGAACACTGAAGCTTTCTTT. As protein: CASSRRGQNTEAFF.

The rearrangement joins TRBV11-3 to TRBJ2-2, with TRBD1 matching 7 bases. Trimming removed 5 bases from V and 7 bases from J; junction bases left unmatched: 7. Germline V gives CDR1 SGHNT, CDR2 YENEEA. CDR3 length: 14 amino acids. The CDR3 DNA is TGTGCCAGCAGCCCCCGACAGGGTATCGGGGAGCTGTTTTTT. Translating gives CASSPRQGIGELFF.

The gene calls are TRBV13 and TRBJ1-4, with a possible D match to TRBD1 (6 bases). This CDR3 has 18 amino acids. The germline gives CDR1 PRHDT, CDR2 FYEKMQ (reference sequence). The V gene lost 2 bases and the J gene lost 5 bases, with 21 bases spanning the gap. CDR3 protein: CASSLLAGTSLKNEKLFF. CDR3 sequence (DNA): TGTGCCAGCAGCTTACTCGCCGGGACATCCCTAAAAAATGAAAAACTGTTTTTT.

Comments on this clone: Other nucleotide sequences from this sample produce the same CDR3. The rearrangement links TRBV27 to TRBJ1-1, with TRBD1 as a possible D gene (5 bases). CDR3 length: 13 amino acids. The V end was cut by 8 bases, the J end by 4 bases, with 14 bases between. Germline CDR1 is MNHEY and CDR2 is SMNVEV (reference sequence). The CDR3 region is CASSFGTGTEAFF. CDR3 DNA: TGTGCCAGCTCCTTCGGAACAGGCACTGAAGCTTTCTTT.

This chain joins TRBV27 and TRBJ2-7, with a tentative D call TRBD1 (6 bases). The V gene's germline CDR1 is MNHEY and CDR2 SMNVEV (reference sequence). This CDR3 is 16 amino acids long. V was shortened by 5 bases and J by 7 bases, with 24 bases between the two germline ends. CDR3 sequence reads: CASSHIGPQGPGEQYF. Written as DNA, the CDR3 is TGTGCCAGCAGTCACATCGGGCCCCAGGGGCCCGGGGAGCAGTACTTC.

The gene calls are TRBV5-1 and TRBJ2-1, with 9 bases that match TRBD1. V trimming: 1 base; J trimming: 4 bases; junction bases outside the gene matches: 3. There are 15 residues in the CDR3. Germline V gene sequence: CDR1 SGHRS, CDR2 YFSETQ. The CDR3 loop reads CASSLWGQGYNEQFF. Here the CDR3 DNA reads TGCGCCAGCAGCTTGTGGGGACAGGGTTACAATGAGCAGTTCTTC.

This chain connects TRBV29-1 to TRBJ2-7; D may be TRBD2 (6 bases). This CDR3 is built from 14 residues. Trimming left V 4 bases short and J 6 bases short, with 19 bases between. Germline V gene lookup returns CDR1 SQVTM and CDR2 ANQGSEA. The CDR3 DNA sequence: TGCAGCGTTGTCACCGGAACGGGAGCTAGCGAGCAGTACTTC. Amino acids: CSVVTGTGASEQYF.

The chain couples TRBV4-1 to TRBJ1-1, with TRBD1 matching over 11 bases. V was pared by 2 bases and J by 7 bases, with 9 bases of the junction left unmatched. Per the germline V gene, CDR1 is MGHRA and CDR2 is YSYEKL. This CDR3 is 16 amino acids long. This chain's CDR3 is CASSQNYWTGGVEAFF. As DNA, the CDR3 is TGCGCCAGCAGCCAAAACTATTGGACAGGGGGCGTTGAAGCTTTCTTT.

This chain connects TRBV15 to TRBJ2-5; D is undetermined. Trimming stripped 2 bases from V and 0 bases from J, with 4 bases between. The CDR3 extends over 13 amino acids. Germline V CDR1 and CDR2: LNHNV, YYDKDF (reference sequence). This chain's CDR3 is CATSRQYQETQYF. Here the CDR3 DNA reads TGTGCCACCAGCAGACAGTACCAAGAGACCCAGTACTTC.

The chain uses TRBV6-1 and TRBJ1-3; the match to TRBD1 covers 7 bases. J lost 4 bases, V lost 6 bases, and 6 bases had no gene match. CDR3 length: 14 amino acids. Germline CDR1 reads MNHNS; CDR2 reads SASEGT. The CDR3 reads CASSETGAGNTIYF. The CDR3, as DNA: TGTGCCAGCAGCGAAACAGGGGCCGGAAACACCATATATTTT.

The CDR3 reads CASSPNPGQGAVTEAFF. CDR3 DNA: TGTGCCAGCAGCCCAAACCCGGGACAGGGGGCTGTTACTGAAGCTTTCTTT. The chain uses TRBV7-2 and TRBJ1-1, with TRBD1 matching over 12 bases. CDR1 is SGHTA and CDR2 is FQGNSA in the germline V gene. V dropped 5 bases and J dropped 5; count of bases not matched to a gene: 12. The CDR3 has 17 amino acids.

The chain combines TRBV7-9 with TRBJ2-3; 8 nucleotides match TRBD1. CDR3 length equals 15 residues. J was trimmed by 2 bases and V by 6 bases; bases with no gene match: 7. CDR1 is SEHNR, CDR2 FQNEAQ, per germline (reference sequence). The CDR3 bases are TGTGCCAGCAGACCTGACAGGGGTCCCACAGATACGCAGTATTTT. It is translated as CASRPDRGPTDTQYF.

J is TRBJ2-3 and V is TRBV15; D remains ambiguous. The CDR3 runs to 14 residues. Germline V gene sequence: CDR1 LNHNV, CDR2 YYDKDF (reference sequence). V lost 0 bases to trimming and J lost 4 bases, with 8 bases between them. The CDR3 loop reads CATSRDLSADTQYF. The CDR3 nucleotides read TGTGCCACCAGCAGAGATTTAAGCGCAGATACGCAGTATTTT.

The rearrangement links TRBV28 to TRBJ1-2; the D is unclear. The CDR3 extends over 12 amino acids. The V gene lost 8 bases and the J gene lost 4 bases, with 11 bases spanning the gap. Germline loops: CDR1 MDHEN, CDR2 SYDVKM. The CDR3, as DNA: TGTGCCAGCTGCGGGGAGGCCTATGGCTACACCTTC. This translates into CASCGEAYGYTF.

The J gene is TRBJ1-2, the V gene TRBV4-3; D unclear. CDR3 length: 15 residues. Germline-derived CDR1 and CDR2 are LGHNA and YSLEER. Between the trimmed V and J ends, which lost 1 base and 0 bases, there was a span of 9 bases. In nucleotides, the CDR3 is TGCGCCAGCAGCCAAGGCGGCCATTCTAACTATGGCTACACCTTC. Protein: CASSQGGHSNYGYTF.

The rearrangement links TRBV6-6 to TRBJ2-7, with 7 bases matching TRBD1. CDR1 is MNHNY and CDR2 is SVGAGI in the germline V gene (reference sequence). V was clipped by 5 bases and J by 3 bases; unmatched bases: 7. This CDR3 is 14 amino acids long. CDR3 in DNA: TGTGCCAGCAGTACACAGGGGAATCACTACGAGCAGTACTTC. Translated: CASSTQGNHYEQYF.

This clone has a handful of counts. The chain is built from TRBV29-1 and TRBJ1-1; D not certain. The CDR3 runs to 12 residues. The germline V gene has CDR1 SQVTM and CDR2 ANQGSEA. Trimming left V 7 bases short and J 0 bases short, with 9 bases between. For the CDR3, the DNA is TGCAGCGGAGCGGGAGTGAACACTGAAGCTTTCTTT. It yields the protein CSGAGVNTEAFF. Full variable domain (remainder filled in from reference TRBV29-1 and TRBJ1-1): SAVISQKPSRDICQRGTSLTIQCQVDSQVTMMFWYRQQPGQSLTLIATANQGSEATYESGFVIDKFPISRPNLTFSTLTVSNMSPEDSSIYLCSGAGVNTEAFFGQGTRLTVV.

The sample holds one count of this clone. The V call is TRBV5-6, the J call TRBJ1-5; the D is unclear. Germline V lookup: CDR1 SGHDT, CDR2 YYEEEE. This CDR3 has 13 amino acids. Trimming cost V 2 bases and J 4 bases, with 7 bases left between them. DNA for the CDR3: TGTGCCAGCAGCTTCGGCGGGAATCAGCCCCAGCATTTT. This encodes CASSFGGNQPQHF. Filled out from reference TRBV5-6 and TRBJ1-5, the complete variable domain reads DAGVTQSPTHLIKTRGQQVTLRCSPKSGHDTVSWYQQALGQGPQFIFQYYEEEERQRGNFPDRFSGHQFPNYSSELNVNALLLGDSALYLCASSFGGNQPQHFGDGTRLSIL.

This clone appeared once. The CDR3 DNA is TGTGCTAGTGGTTTGGGGACAGGGGGAGGCTACACCTTC. Protein sequence: CASGLGTGGGYTF. This chain uses TRBV12-5 with TRBJ1-2, with TRBD1 matching 10 bases. The CDR3 extends over 13 amino acids. CDR1 is LGHNT and CDR2 is FRNRAP in the germline V gene. Germline trimming cut 1 base from V and 8 bases from J; bases unmatched to any gene: 1. Filled out from reference TRBV12-5 and TRBJ1-2, the complete variable domain reads DARVTQTPRHKVTEMGQEVTMRCQPILGHNTVFWYRQTMMQGLELLAYFRNRAPLDDSGMPKDRFSAEMPDATLATLKIQPSEPRDSAVYFCASGLGTGGGYTFGSGTRLTVV.

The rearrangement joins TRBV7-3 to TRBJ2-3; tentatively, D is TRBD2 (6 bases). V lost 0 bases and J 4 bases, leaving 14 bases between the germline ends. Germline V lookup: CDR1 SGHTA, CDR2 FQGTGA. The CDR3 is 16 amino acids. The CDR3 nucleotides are TGTGCCAGCAGCTTAACGGTCGTTCCGGGGGCAGATACGCAGTATTTT. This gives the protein CASSLTVVPGADTQYF.